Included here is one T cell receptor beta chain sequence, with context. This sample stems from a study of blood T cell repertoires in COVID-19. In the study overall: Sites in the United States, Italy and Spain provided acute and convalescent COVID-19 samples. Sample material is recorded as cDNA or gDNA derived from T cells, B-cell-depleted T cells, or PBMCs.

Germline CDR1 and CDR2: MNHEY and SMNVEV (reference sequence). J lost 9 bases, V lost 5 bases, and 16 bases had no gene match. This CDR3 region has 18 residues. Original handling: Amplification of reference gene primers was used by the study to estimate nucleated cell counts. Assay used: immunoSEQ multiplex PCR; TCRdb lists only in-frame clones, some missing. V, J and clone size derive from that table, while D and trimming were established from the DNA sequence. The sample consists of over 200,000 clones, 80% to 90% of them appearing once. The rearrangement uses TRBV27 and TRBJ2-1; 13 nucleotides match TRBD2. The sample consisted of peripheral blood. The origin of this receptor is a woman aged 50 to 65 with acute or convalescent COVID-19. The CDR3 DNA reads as TGTGCCAGCAGTCTAACCGCTACCGGGACTAGCGGGAAAGTTGAGCAGTTCTTC. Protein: CASSLTATGTSGKVEQFF.